Below are 3 T cell receptor beta chains sequenced from a single sample in a study of blood T cell repertoires in COVID-19. Repertoires were generated with immunoSEQ multiplex PCR, while TCRdb's copy carries only in-frame clones and drops some. The sample gives 59,000 or so clones, 70% to 90% of which show up once; roughly 5% is in the top ten. Sequencing was done on a sample of peripheral blood. Receptor source: a human donor in a cohort sampled during active COVID-19.

The V gene is TRBV30, the J gene TRBJ1-2; D is unclear. CDR1 and CDR2 from the germline V gene are GTSNPN and SVGIG (reference sequence). V was shortened by 2 bases and J by 0 bases, with 10 bases between the two germline ends. CDR3 length: 14 amino acids. The CDR3 loop reads CAWSRAGSNYGYTF. The CDR3 DNA follows: TGTGCCTGGAGTCGGGCGGGTTCTAACTATGGCTACACCTTC.

This chain connects TRBV5-6 to TRBJ2-2, with D perhaps matching TRBD2 (6 bases). This CDR3 comprises 15 residues. V lost 4 bases, J lost 2 bases, and 12 bases lay in between. Per the germline V gene, CDR1 is SGHDT and CDR2 is YYEEEE. The CDR3 loop reads CASSPGGTNTGELFF. CDR3 sequence (DNA): TGTGCCAGCAGCCCCGGGGGTACTAACACCGGGGAGCTGTTTTTT.

This chain links TRBV5-1 with TRBJ1-1, with a weak D call TRBD1 (6 bases). CDR3 length: 15 amino acids. The germline gives CDR1 SGHRS, CDR2 YFSETQ. V was cut by 4 bases and J by 1 base, with 14 bases left in between. The DNA for the CDR3 is TGCGCCAGCAGCCCTCCCGGGGGGGCGAACACTGAAGCTTTCTTT. Translating it yields CASSPPGGANTEAFF.